Shown below are 15 T cell receptor beta chains from a single sample sequenced in a study of T cell repertoires in cytomegalovirus infection. In TCRdb, the reads were re-called with MiXCR into one record per CDR3 protein. The sample contains 65,000 to 90,000 distinct CDR3 sequences, 3.5% to 4% of which appear only once. The sample consisted of PBMCs. The receptors shown here come from a human donor in good health (CMV status not recorded). Some clones in this sample may be carry-over from other donors' samples.

This clonotype was recorded at least ten times. The chain joins TRBV30 to TRBJ2-3; D call uncertain. The V end lost 4 bases, the J end lost 4 bases, and 9 bases lay between the germline ends. The germline V gene encodes CDR1 GTSNPN and CDR2 SVGIG (reference sequence). This CDR3 spans 12 amino acids. The DNA for the CDR3 is TGTGCCTGGAATAGAGGCGCAGATACGCAGTATTTT. Amino acids: CAWNRGADTQYF.

There are many counts of this clonotype. The V and J genes are TRBV7-2 and TRBJ1-3, with a possible D match to TRBD1 (5 bases). The germline V gene encodes CDR1 SGHTA and CDR2 FQGNSA. CDR3 length: 16 amino acids. Trimming left V 5 bases short and J 0 bases short, with 14 bases between. The chain's CDR3 is CASSGRQRPSGNTIYF. CDR3 nucleotides: TGTGCCAGCAGCGGCCGACAGCGACCCTCTGGAAACACCATATATTTT.

This clonotype came up many times. The chain carries TRBV7-8 and TRBJ2-1, with D unresolved. The CDR3 consists of 15 residues. Trimming shortened V by 5 bases and J by 2 bases, and 13 bases separated the two germline ends. Germline V gene lookup returns CDR1 SGHVS and CDR2 FQNEAQ. The CDR3 bases are TGTGCCAGCAGCCCCCCCGGGTTAGCCTACAATGAGCAGTTCTTC. It yields the protein CASSPPGLAYNEQFF.

This clonotype was found a few times. The chain has TRBV5-1 and TRBJ2-7, with TRBD2 matching over 10 bases. This CDR3 spans 15 amino acids. Germline V lookup: CDR1 SGHRS, CDR2 YFSETQ. The junction had 9 bases not matched to a gene; V was cut back by 3 bases and J by 6 bases. Written as DNA, the CDR3 is TGCGCCAGCAGCTCCTACAGCGGGAGGGTGGCCGAGCAGTACTTC. It yields the protein CASSSYSGRVAEQYF.

Many counts were recorded for this clonotype. The V and J genes are TRBV7-3 and TRBJ1-6; 9 nucleotides line up with TRBD1. Germline CDR1 and CDR2: SGHTA and FQGTGA. This CDR3 spans 12 amino acids. The V and J ends lost 8 bases and 13 bases, in that order; junction bases with no gene match: 6. The CDR3 loop is CASRTGGNPLHF. The CDR3 DNA is TGTGCCAGCCGAACAGGGGGCAATCCCCTCCACTTT.

This clonotype was seen many times. The chain links TRBV6-1 to TRBJ2-5; 10 bases line up with TRBD1. Trimming at V came to 3 bases and at J to 0 bases, leaving 4 bases not matched to a gene. The CDR3 covers 16 residues. The germline V gene has CDR1 MNHNS and CDR2 SASEGT. CDR3 in amino acids: CASSEWDRGYQETQYF. Written as DNA, the CDR3 is TGTGCCAGCAGTGAGTGGGACAGGGGCTACCAAGAGACCCAGTACTTC.

This clonotype was seen repeatedly, ten times or more. This sequence joins TRBV19 and TRBJ2-3; D remains unclear. Germline CDR1 and CDR2: LNHDA and SQIVND (reference sequence). CDR3 length: 10 amino acids. Trimming removed 8 bases from V and 9 bases from J, with 9 bases in between. CDR3 loop: CASGFPTQYF. The CDR3 DNA sequence: TGTGCCAGTGGGTTCCCAACGCAGTATTTT.

The sample holds many counts of this clonotype. The chain couples TRBV7-2 to TRBJ2-5; D call uncertain. The germline V and J ends were trimmed by 5 bases and 5 bases, with 15 bases remaining between them. The germline CDR1 and CDR2 sequences are SGHTA and FQGNSA. The CDR3 extends over 14 amino acids. CDR3 in DNA: TGTGCCAGCAGCCGACCGGGTTCCTGGGAGACCCAGTACTTC. This gives the protein CASSRPGSWETQYF.

This clonotype has at least ten counts. The chain recombines TRBV7-2 with TRBJ1-2; TRBD1 aligns across 9 bases. Germline CDR1 and CDR2: SGHTA and FQGNSA. This CDR3 contains 12 residues. V was pared by 3 bases and J by 7 bases, with 0 bases of the junction left unmatched. The CDR3 protein is CASSLGQGGYTF. The CDR3 bases are TGTGCCAGCAGCTTGGGACAGGGTGGCTACACCTTC.

The chain couples TRBV19 to TRBJ1-5; perhaps TRBD1 as D (5 bases). The V gene lost 4 bases and the J gene lost 7 bases, with 17 bases spanning the gap. The CDR3 has 15 residues. Germline V gene data show CDR1 as LNHDA and CDR2 as SQIVND (reference sequence). As DNA, the CDR3 is TGTGCCAGTAGTACCCCGAGCAGGGCGACGCAGCCCCAGCATTTT. This encodes CASSTPSRATQPQHF.

At least ten counts were recorded for this clonotype. The gene calls are TRBV28 and TRBJ2-1; TRBD2 agrees at 10 bases. This CDR3 has 13 residues. Germline lookup yields CDR1 MDHEN and CDR2 SYDVKM. The ends lost 7 bases at V and 9 bases at J; junction bases unmatched: 6. This CDR3 reads CASTKREGGEQFF. The CDR3 nucleotides read TGTGCCAGCACGAAGCGGGAGGGGGGTGAGCAGTTCTTC. The variable domain in full, with the rest retrieved from reference TRBV28 and TRBJ2-1, is DVKVTQSSRYLVKRTGEKVFLECVQDMDHENMFWYRQDPGLGLRLIYFSYDVKMKEKGDIPEGYSVSREKKERFSLILESASTNQTSMYLCASTKREGGEQFFGPGTRLTVL.

The CDR3 spells CASSRTTGVYGYTF. The CDR3 DNA follows: TGTGCCAGCAGCCGAACCACAGGTGTCTATGGCTACACCTTC. V and J are TRBV7-2 and TRBJ1-2, with TRBD1 as a possible D gene (5 bases). The V and J ends lost 5 bases and 4 bases respectively, with 14 bases between them. The CDR3 spans 14 residues. Germline values: CDR1 SGHTA, CDR2 FQGNSA.

This clonotype was observed many times. The rearrangement uses TRBV7-2 and TRBJ2-5; tentatively, D is TRBD1 or TRBD2 (7 bases each). This CDR3 contains 14 residues. Trimming took 6 bases from V and 5 from J, leaving 16 bases between them. Germline V gene data show CDR1 as SGHTA and CDR2 as FQGNSA. CDR3 in amino acids: CASSLRQGGETQYF. CDR3 sequence (DNA): TGTGCCAGCAGTCTTAGACAGGGAGGGGAGACCCAGTACTTC.

This clonotype has a count of ten or more. The rearrangement uses TRBV6-5 and TRBJ1-5; 7 bases are a match to TRBD1. Germline V lookup: CDR1 MNHEY, CDR2 SVGAGI. J lost 5 bases, V lost 6 bases, and 7 bases had no gene match. The CDR3 is made up of 14 amino acids. This CDR3 reads CASRTRDSHQPQHF. The CDR3 DNA sequence: TGTGCCAGCAGGACCCGGGACAGCCATCAGCCCCAGCATTTT.

This clonotype was counted many times. The chain combines TRBV7-2 with TRBJ2-7, with 7 nucleotides matching TRBD1. Germline trimming cut 3 bases from V and 2 bases from J; bases unmatched to any gene: 7. Per the germline V gene, CDR1 is SGHTA and CDR2 is FQGNSA. The CDR3 is made up of 15 amino acids. The CDR3 sequence is CASSLSRDRTYEQYF. DNA for the CDR3: TGTGCCAGCAGCTTGAGCCGGGACAGAACCTACGAGCAGTACTTC.